Here is one TCR beta chain with its context. Its specificity is not known. The sample belongs to a study of cytomegalovirus exposure and HLA in healthy donors. Findings and caveats of the study: Indistinguishable V segments, including TRBV6-2 and TRBV6-3, were excluded. In vitro confirmation showed a few CMV-associated chains to be CMV antigen specific.

Primers for the PCR totalled 60 Vbeta and 13 Jbeta. Some clones are missing from TCRdb's copy, which holds only in-frame ones; the method was immunoSEQ multiplex PCR. Here the sample spans roughly 180,000 clones, roughly 79% being singletons. The germline gives CDR1 MGHRA, CDR2 YSYEKL. V gave up 7 bases and J gave up 6 bases; unmatched junction bases: 15. This CDR3 spans 16 amino acids. The receptor's source is a man aged 25-40 years in good health and CMV-seronegative. The sample was PBMCs. The V call is TRBV4-1, the J call TRBJ1-2; 9 nucleotides match TRBD1. For the CDR3, the DNA is TGCGCCAGCATGGAGATCTGGACAGGGGAAATGGATGGCTACACCTTC. This sequence encodes CASMEIWTGEMDGYTF.